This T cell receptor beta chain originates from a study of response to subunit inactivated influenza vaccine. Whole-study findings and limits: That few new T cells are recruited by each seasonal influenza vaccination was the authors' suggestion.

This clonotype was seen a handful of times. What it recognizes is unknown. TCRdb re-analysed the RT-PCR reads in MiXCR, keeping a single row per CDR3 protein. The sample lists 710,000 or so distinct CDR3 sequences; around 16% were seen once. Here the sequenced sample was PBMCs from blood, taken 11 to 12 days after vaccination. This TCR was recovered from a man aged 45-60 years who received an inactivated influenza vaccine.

The CDR3 DNA follows: TGTGCCAGCAGCTTAGCGCGGTCCACCGGGGAGCTGTTTTTT. Translated, it gives CASSLARSTGELFF. This sequence joins TRBV7-2 and TRBJ2-2, with D hard to call. The CDR3 is 14 residues long. Per germline, CDR1 SGHTA and CDR2 FQGNSA. V lost 0 bases and J 4 bases, leaving 6 bases between the germline ends. Looking up the rest from reference TRBV7-2 and TRBJ2-2 gives the full variable domain: GAGVSQSPSNKVTEKGKDVELRCDPISGHTALYWYRQSLGQGLEFLIYFQGNSAPDKSGLPSDRFSAERTGGSVSTLTIQRTQQEDSAVYLCASSLARSTGELFFGEGSRLTVL.